The sample holds one count of the clone carrying this TCR beta chain. Its antigen is currently unknown. CDR1 is LNHNV and CDR2 is YYDKDF in the germline V gene (reference sequence). Trimming took 1 base from V and 5 from J, leaving 6 bases between them. The CDR3 is 13 amino acids. These data are taken from a study of cytomegalovirus exposure and HLA in healthy donors. Study conclusions and caveats: DRB1 had the most TCR associations and HLA-C the fewest, a later analysis found, with rates varying by HLA locus. TCR beta V- and J-gene trimming, according to a later analysis, was linked to a missense DCLRE1C variant. By a later analysis, the bulk of CMV-associated TCR beta chains appeared HLA-restricted.

60 Vbeta and 13 Jbeta primers were used in PCR. Profiling relied on immunoSEQ multiplex PCR, and the TCRdb table lists in-frame clones only, not all of them. The sample contains 74,000 or so clones, approximately 67% of which appear only once. The J gene is TRBJ1-5, the V gene TRBV15; D is unclear. Sequencing used PBMCs. This TCR derives from a woman between 25 and 40 years old in good health and CMV-seronegative. CDR3: CATSRGRYQPQHF. The DNA of the CDR3 is TGTGCCACCAGCAGAGGTCGGTATCAGCCCCAGCATTTT.